The 29 T cell receptor beta chains reported below all come from one sample, sequenced in a study of siplizumab effects on memory and regulatory T cells. Measured with immunoSEQ multiplex PCR; TCRdb has only the in-frame clones, and not every one. This sample has about 100,000 clones, with 80% to 95% found just once. The sequenced sample was CD4+ T cells sorted from blood. The receptors derive from a human donor in good health.

The V gene is TRBV7-2, the J gene TRBJ2-5; tentative D call: TRBD2 (7 bases). Trimming pared 1 base from V and 1 base from J, leaving 10 bases between. The CDR3 is 15 amino acids. Germline CDR1 is SGHTA and CDR2 is FQGNSA. CDR3 amino acids: CASSLVRGAQETQYF. The DNA for the CDR3 is TGTGCCAGCAGCTTAGTTCGGGGGGCCCAAGAGACCCAGTACTTC.

The gene calls are TRBV7-3 and TRBJ2-3, with a weak D call TRBD1 (5 bases). The CDR3 spans 16 residues. V shed 4 bases and J shed 0 bases, with 14 bases lying between them. The germline V gene has CDR1 SGHTA and CDR2 FQGTGA. CDR3 sequence reads: CASSSSPTASTDTQYF. In DNA form, the CDR3 reads TGTGCCAGCAGCTCCTCCCCGACAGCTAGCACAGATACGCAGTATTTT. Supplemented by reference TRBV7-3 and TRBJ2-3, the full variable domain reads GAGVSQTPSNKVTEKGKYVELRCDPISGHTALYWYRQSLGQGPEFLIYFQGTGAADDSGLPNDRFFAVRPEGSVSTLKIQRTERGDSAVYLCASSSSPTASTDTQYFGPGTRLTVL.

The chain recombines TRBV10-3 with TRBJ1-6; unclear D gene. Germline assignment: CDR1 ENHRY and CDR2 SYGVKD. Deletions cut 7 bases from V and 1 base from J, with 14 bases between. This CDR3 has 16 amino acids. CDR3 nucleotide sequence: TGTGCCATCATAGAGTGCAGACTTTCCTATAATTCACCCCTCCACTTT. Translated, it gives CAIIECRLSYNSPLHF.

This chain uses TRBV6-1 with TRBJ2-7; no definite D call. Trimming cost V 2 bases and J 0 bases, with 17 bases left between them. The length of the CDR3 is 17 residues. The germline V gene encodes CDR1 MNHNS and CDR2 SASEGT. As DNA, the CDR3 is TGTGCCAGCAGTGAACTCTTTACAGCTCCCCACTCCTACGAGCAGTACTTC. This encodes CASSELFTAPHSYEQYF.

This rearrangement joins TRBV29-1 to TRBJ1-2; D unclear. CDR3 length equals 18 residues. The V gene lost 4 bases and the J gene lost 1 base, with 25 bases spanning the gap. Germline CDR1 reads SQVTM; CDR2 reads ANQGSEA. DNA of the CDR3: TGCAGCGTTGGTTTTTTCTATTCGCCGCACAACCTTAACTATGGCTACACCTTC. This codes for CSVGFFYSPHNLNYGYTF.

The chain recombines TRBV10-3 with TRBJ2-5; 7 positions agree with TRBD2. Unmatched junction bases numbered 0, after V lost 4 bases and J lost 1 base. The CDR3 consists of 13 residues. Germline V gene data show CDR1 as ENHRY and CDR2 as SYGVKD. As DNA, the CDR3 is TGTGCCATCAGTGCTAGCGGCCAAGAGACCCAGTACTTC. Protein: CAISASGQETQYF.

J is TRBJ1-1 and V is TRBV5-1, with D unresolved. V lost 0 bases to trimming and J lost 4 bases, with 7 bases between them. This CDR3 is 13 amino acids long. In germline, CDR1 is SGHRS, CDR2 YFSETQ. The CDR3 region is CASSLVPTTEAFF. CDR3 in DNA: TGCGCCAGCAGCTTGGTCCCGACCACTGAAGCTTTCTTT.

The chain combines TRBV4-1 with TRBJ2-5; D is perhaps TRBD2 (6 bases). The V end lost 4 bases, the J end lost 1 base, and 7 bases lay between the germline ends. The germline V gene has CDR1 MGHRA and CDR2 YSYEKL. The CDR3 spans 13 residues. CDR3 sequence reads: CASSRLGQETQYF. The CDR3 coding sequence is TGCGCCAGCAGCCGACTAGGCCAAGAGACCCAGTACTTC.

The V gene is TRBV4-1, the J gene TRBJ2-2; perhaps TRBD1 as D (5 bases). Trimming pared 1 base from V and 6 bases from J, leaving 12 bases between. This CDR3 contains 15 residues. Germline CDR1 reads MGHRA; CDR2 reads YSYEKL. The CDR3 protein is CASSQARQGPGELFF. Written as DNA, the CDR3 is TGCGCCAGCAGCCAAGCTCGCCAGGGCCCCGGGGAGCTGTTTTTT.

Concerning this clone itself: The same CDR3 is also encoded by other DNA sequences in this sample. The rearrangement joins TRBV6-5 to TRBJ2-7, with 9 positions matching TRBD2. V lost 5 bases to trimming and J lost 2 bases; unmatched junction nucleotides: 4. The CDR3 sequence is 14 residues long. Germline V gives CDR1 MNHEY, CDR2 SVGAGI. The CDR3 sequence is CASSRLAGPYEQYF. The CDR3 coding sequence is TGTGCCAGCAGTCGTCTAGCGGGGCCCTACGAGCAGTACTTC.

The rearrangement links TRBV5-3 to TRBJ1-6, with no clear D. TRBV5-3 is noted as an ORF with a role that remains uncertain. The CDR3 totals 16 residues. V lost 2 bases and J 5 bases, leaving 14 bases between the germline ends. CDR3 loop: CARSFTGRENNSPLHF. The DNA for the CDR3 is TGTGCCAGAAGCTTTACCGGGCGAGAGAATAATTCACCCCTCCACTTT.

Regarding this clone: Sequence at one end of the junction differs from germline and may be a read error. The chain recombines TRBV12-5 with TRBJ2-4; D is possibly TRBD1 (6 bases). This CDR3 spans 11 amino acids. In germline, CDR1 is LGHNT, CDR2 FRNRAP. For the CDR3, the DNA is TGTGCTAGTGGTCACAATACAGAACAGGGCTTC. This sequence encodes CASGHNTEQGF.

V usage is TRBV7-9 and J usage is TRBJ1-4, with a weak D call TRBD1 (6 bases). Germline lookup yields CDR1 SEHNR and CDR2 FQNEAQ (reference sequence). The CDR3 consists of 16 residues. The germline V and J ends were trimmed by 1 base and 5 bases, with 14 bases remaining between them. This CDR3 is CASSLGGGQRNEKLFF. CDR3 sequence (DNA): TGTGCCAGCAGCTTAGGGGGCGGACAGAGGAATGAAAAACTGTTTTTT.

The chain recombines TRBV19 with TRBJ1-5; 8 positions match TRBD1. The CDR3 spans 18 residues. The germline V gene encodes CDR1 LNHDA and CDR2 SQIVND (reference sequence). Trimming cost V 6 bases and J 3 bases; bases outside gene matches: 16. The CDR3 DNA follows: TGTGCCAGTAGACCTCCCGCGACAGGGGACCGACCCAATCAGCCCCAGCATTTT. It yields the protein CASRPPATGDRPNQPQHF.

V usage is TRBV15 and J usage is TRBJ1-2; D ambiguous. This CDR3 has 14 residues. The germline V gene has CDR1 LNHNV and CDR2 YYDKDF (reference sequence). Trimming removed 0 bases at V and 4 bases at J, with 9 bases between. The CDR3 protein is CATSREQDGYGYTF. CDR3 bases: TGTGCCACCAGCAGAGAGCAGGATGGCTATGGCTACACCTTC.

V usage is TRBV19 and J usage is TRBJ1-5; D uncertain. The CDR3 length is 14 residues. Germline CDR1 is LNHDA and CDR2 is SQIVND (reference sequence). V was clipped by 5 bases and J by 7 bases, with 15 bases between them. The CDR3 DNA is TGTGCCAGTAGTGCCCAATGGGATCGACAGCCCCAGCATTTT. Translating gives CASSAQWDRQPQHF.

The chain has TRBV7-2 and TRBJ2-5; D not certain. The CDR3 extends over 12 amino acids. CDR1 is SGHTA and CDR2 is FQGNSA in the germline V gene. Trimming stripped 5 bases from V and 1 base from J, with 5 bases between. CDR3 residues: CASSPTQETQYF. CDR3 nucleotide sequence: TGTGCCAGCAGCCCCACCCAAGAGACCCAGTACTTC.

The V gene is TRBV10-3, the J gene TRBJ1-6; D is unresolved. The ends were cut back, 8 bases at V and 5 bases at J, with 10 bases in the middle. Germline V gene sequence: CDR1 ENHRY, CDR2 SYGVKD. The CDR3 runs to 13 residues. CDR3 sequence (DNA): TGTGCCATCGGCCGTTCAGATAATTCACCCCTCCACTTT. It translates to CAIGRSDNSPLHF.

This clone was seen just once. The J gene is TRBJ2-1, the V gene TRBV2; TRBD2 might be the D (5 bases). Germline CDR1 reads SNHLY; CDR2 reads FYNNEI. Trimming stripped 7 bases from V and 0 bases from J, with 10 bases between. The CDR3 is 14 amino acids. CDR3 nucleotide sequence: TGTGCCAGCACCAGCGGAAGCTCCTACAATGAGCAGTTCTTC. Protein sequence: CASTSGSSYNEQFF.

The chain recombines TRBV19 with TRBJ2-3, with a tentative D call TRBD2 (6 bases). CDR1 and CDR2 from the germline V gene are LNHDA and SQIVND (reference sequence). With 3 bases removed from V and 1 base from J, the gap between germline ends came to 17 bases. The CDR3 has 17 residues. The CDR3 DNA sequence: TGTGCCAGTAGTATCCCTCCCGGTCGCGGGGGCACAGATACGCAGTATTTT. Translation: CASSIPPGRGGTDTQYF. Full variable domain (missing parts from reference TRBV19 and TRBJ2-3): DGGITQSPKYLFRKEGQNVTLSCEQNLNHDAMYWYRQDPGQGLRLIYYSQIVNDFQKGDIAEGYSVSREKKESFPLTVTSAQKNPTAFYLCASSIPPGRGGTDTQYFGPGTRLTVL.

The J gene is TRBJ2-5, the V gene TRBV2; perhaps D is TRBD1 or TRBD2 (5 bases each). Germline CDR1 SNHLY, CDR2 FYNNEI. The CDR3 totals 15 residues. The V gene lost 4 bases and the J gene lost 5 bases, with 17 bases spanning the gap. CDR3 region: CASSGGGTMFETQYF. In DNA, the CDR3 is TGTGCCAGCAGTGGGGGTGGGACCATGTTCGAGACCCAGTACTTC.

The chain has TRBV19 and TRBJ1-2, with 7 bases fitting TRBD1. V gave up 5 bases and J gave up 0 bases; unmatched junction bases: 15. Germline V gene data show CDR1 as LNHDA and CDR2 as SQIVND (reference sequence). This CDR3 spans 18 amino acids. The CDR3 sequence is CASSVSGQVVAANYGYTF. The CDR3 DNA follows: TGTGCCAGTAGTGTTTCTGGACAGGTGGTCGCGGCTAACTATGGCTACACCTTC. The full variable domain, in which reference TRBV19 and TRBJ1-2 provide the parts outside the CDR3, is DGGITQSPKYLFRKEGQNVTLSCEQNLNHDAMYWYRQDPGQGLRLIYYSQIVNDFQKGDIAEGYSVSREKKESFPLTVTSAQKNPTAFYLCASSVSGQVVAANYGYTFGSGTRLTVV.

CDR3 sequence: CAISGSGRFTEAFF. Written as DNA, the CDR3 is TGTGCCATCTCCGGATCGGGGCGTTTCACTGAAGCTTTCTTT. V is TRBV6-5 and J is TRBJ1-1; possibly TRBD1 for D (5 bases). The length of the CDR3 is 14 residues. Germline V gene data show CDR1 as MNHEY and CDR2 as SVGAGI. Trimming stripped 10 bases from V and 4 bases from J, with 19 bases between.

The chain links TRBV19 to TRBJ1-1; D is perhaps TRBD1 (5 bases). The CDR3 covers 14 residues. Looked up from germline, CDR1 is LNHDA and CDR2 is SQIVND (reference sequence). Between the trimmed V and J ends, which lost 1 base and 2 bases, there was a span of 8 bases. The chain's CDR3 is CASSIGQGNTEAFF. CDR3 nucleotides: TGTGCCAGTAGTATAGGGCAGGGAAACACTGAAGCTTTCTTT. The whole variable domain, filled in from reference TRBV19 and TRBJ1-1, reads DGGITQSPKYLFRKEGQNVTLSCEQNLNHDAMYWYRQDPGQGLRLIYYSQIVNDFQKGDIAEGYSVSREKKESFPLTVTSAQKNPTAFYLCASSIGQGNTEAFFGQGTRLTVV.

This chain links TRBV7-2 with TRBJ2-5; TRBD2 matches at 8 bases. Losses at the gene ends were 5 bases for V and 5 bases for J; bases not matched to a gene: 10. This CDR3 contains 15 residues. Germline CDR1 and CDR2: SGHTA and FQGNSA. CDR3 region: CASSRGSGGAETQYF. The CDR3 DNA reads TGTGCCAGCAGCCGTGGCAGCGGGGGAGCGGAGACCCAGTACTTC.

The J gene is TRBJ1-6, the V gene TRBV6-1, with 9 bases aligning to TRBD1. The V segment lost 4 bases and the J segment 8 bases; nucleotides outside the gene matches: 0. Germline V CDR1 and CDR2: MNHNS, SASEGT. This CDR3 is 13 amino acids long. The CDR3 region has the DNA TGTGCCAGCAGTGGGACAGGGGATTCACCCCTCCACTTT. Its translation: CASSGTGDSPLHF.

The chain couples TRBV19 to TRBJ2-6; D unresolved. The CDR3 is 13 residues long. The ends were cut back, 7 bases at V and 2 bases at J, with 6 bases in the middle. CDR1 LNHDA and CDR2 SQIVND come from the germline V gene (reference sequence). CDR3 sequence (DNA): TGTGCCAGTACTTTGACTGGGGCCAACGTCCTGACTTTC. Translation: CASTLTGANVLTF.

V and J are TRBV15 and TRBJ1-5; D ambiguous. This CDR3 is built from 13 residues. The V gene's germline CDR1 is LNHNV and CDR2 YYDKDF (reference sequence). Trimming left V 8 bases short and J 0 bases short, with 8 bases between. CDR3 region: CATQDSSNQPQHF. CDR3 nucleotide sequence: TGTGCCACCCAGGATAGTAGCAATCAGCCCCAGCATTTT. Supplemented by reference TRBV15 and TRBJ1-5, the full variable domain reads DAMVIQNPRYQVTQFGKPVTLSCSQTLNHNVMYWYQQKSSQAPKLLFHYYDKDFNNEADTPDNFQSRRPNTSFCFLDIRSPGLGDTAMYLCATQDSSNQPQHFGDGTRLSIL.

For the CDR3, the DNA is TGTGCCAGCAGAAATCAGGGGACCTCCTACGAGCAGTACTTC. Translation: CASRNQGTSYEQYF. This chain connects TRBV6-1 to TRBJ2-7; weak D call: TRBD1 (6 bases). V was shortened by 6 bases and J by 0 bases, with 12 bases between the two germline ends. Germline V CDR1 and CDR2: MNHNS, SASEGT. CDR3 length: 14 residues.